The rows below give T cell receptor beta chains drawn from one sample of a study of shared clonotypes between healthy human individuals. Only in-frame clones appear in the TCRdb table, and some are missing; sequencing was by immunoSEQ multiplex PCR. The sample lists roughly 2.5 million clones, approximately 94% occurring once. Sequencing used naive CD4+ T cells sorted from blood. The receptor source for this set is a man aged 18-30 years in good health. Both conserved end residues are part of each CDR3. The D gene is left open where the match is weak. Clone size, where shown, is once, few, many, or a class for clones that have expanded.

V: TRBV2
D: TRBD1
size: few
J: TRBJ2-7
CDR3: CASSATGQGYEQYF
DNA: TGTGCCAGCAGTGCTACGGGACAGGGCTACGAGCAGTACTTC

V: TRBV6-6
D: TRBD1
size: -
J: TRBJ1-2
CDR3: CASSFTGGDGYTF
DNA: TGTGCCAGCAGTTTTACAGGGGGCGATGGCTACACCTTC

V: TRBV9
D: -
size: once
J: TRBJ2-3
CDR3: CASSVVSGTSTDTQYF
DNA: TGTGCCAGCAGCGTCGTTAGTGGGACTAGCACAGATACGCAGTATTTT

V: TRBV9
D: TRBD1
size: -
J: TRBJ1-2
CDR3: CASSTGTGGDLYGYTF
DNA: TGTGCCAGCAGCACCGGGACAGGGGGGGACCTCTATGGCTACACCTTC

V: TRBV5-4
D: TRBD2
size: -
J: TRBJ2-7
CDR3: CASSLASGGAISEQYF
DNA: TGTGCCAGCAGCTTGGCCAGCGGGGGTGCCATTAGCGAGCAGTACTTC

V: TRBV19
D: TRBD1
size: once
J: TRBJ2-2
CDR3: CASRSTGVNTGELFF
DNA: TGTGCCAGTAGATCCACAGGGGTTAACACCGGGGAGCTGTTTTTT

V: TRBV5-1
D: -
size: -
J: TRBJ2-2
CDR3: CASTVGGTDYTGELFF
DNA: TGCGCCAGCACCGTCGGGGGGACAGACTACACCGGGGAGCTGTTTTTT

V: TRBV15
D: TRBD1
size: once
J: TRBJ1-5
CDR3: CATPGQGQNQPQHF
DNA: TGTGCCACGCCTGGACAGGGCCAAAATCAGCCCCAGCATTTT

V: TRBV7-8
D: TRBD2
size: -
J: TRBJ2-2
CDR3: CASSFRRGDANTGELFF
DNA: TGTGCCAGCAGCTTTCGGCGGGGGGACGCGAACACCGGGGAGCTGTTTTTT

V: TRBV7-2
D: -
size: -
J: TRBJ2-7
CDR3: CASSSADTIGEQYF
DNA: TGTGCCAGCAGCTCGGCGGACACTATCGGGGAGCAGTACTTC

V: TRBV7-9
D: TRBD1
size: -
J: TRBJ1-2
CDR3: CASSYHRQGGYTF
DNA: TGTGCCAGCAGCTACCACAGACAGGGTGGCTACACCTTC

V: TRBV6-4
D: TRBD2
size: -
J: TRBJ2-3
CDR3: CASSDSPGTRTDTQYF
DNA: TGTGCCAGCAGTGACTCGCCGGGGACTAGAACAGATACGCAGTATTTT

V: TRBV30
D: -
size: -
J: TRBJ1-1
CDR3: CAWSVRAGAGTEAFF
DNA: TGTGCCTGGAGTGTACGGGCAGGGGCGGGCACTGAAGCTTTCTTT

V: TRBV6-1
D: -
size: -
J: TRBJ1-4
CDR3: CASSLEVFNEKLFF
DNA: TGTGCCAGCAGCCTAGAGGTGTTCAATGAAAAACTGTTTTTT

V: TRBV19
D: -
size: -
J: TRBJ1-2
CDR3: CASSIEQANYGYTF
DNA: TGTGCCAGTAGTATCGAACAGGCTAACTATGGCTACACCTTC

V: TRBV9
D: TRBD2
size: -
J: TRBJ2-7
CDR3: CASSVDPSGGEAQYF
DNA: TGTGCCAGCAGCGTAGACCCTAGCGGAGGCGAGGCGCAGTACTTC

V: TRBV7-9
D: -
size: -
J: TRBJ2-1
CDR3: CASSDSGLSGEQFF
DNA: TGTGCCAGCAGCGACTCGGGCCTGTCTGGTGAGCAGTTCTTC

V: TRBV7-2
D: TRBD1
size: -
J: TRBJ1-6
CDR3: CASSPGDRDVGPLHF
DNA: TGTGCCAGCAGCCCTGGGGACAGGGACGTGGGTCCCCTCCACTTT

V: TRBV7-9
D: TRBD1
size: -
J: TRBJ2-5
CDR3: CASAAGGDRETQYF
DNA: TGTGCCAGCGCCGCAGGGGGTGATAGAGAGACCCAGTACTTC

V: TRBV5-1
D: TRBD2
size: -
J: TRBJ2-3
CDR3: CASSLVGGASTDTQYF
DNA: TGCGCCAGCAGCTTGGTCGGGGGGGCTAGCACAGATACGCAGTATTTT

V: TRBV11-1
D: TRBD1
size: -
J: TRBJ1-5
CDR3: CASSLRGKGADQPQHF
DNA: TGTGCCAGCAGCCTACGAGGGAAGGGGGCGGATCAGCCCCAGCATTTT

V: TRBV11-2
D: TRBD2
size: -
J: TRBJ2-1
CDR3: CASSPGTSGYNEQFF
DNA: TGTGCCAGCAGCCCCGGGACTAGCGGCTACAATGAGCAGTTCTTC

V: TRBV7-9
D: TRBD1
size: -
J: TRBJ2-7
CDR3: CASSRGQGGSYEQYF
DNA: TGTGCCAGCAGCCGTGGACAGGGGGGCTCCTACGAGCAGTACTTC

V: TRBV5-1
D: TRBD2
size: -
J: TRBJ2-3
CDR3: CASSTARGGPDTQYF
DNA: TGCGCCAGCAGCACCGCTCGGGGGGGCCCAGATACGCAGTATTTT

V: TRBV29-1
D: -
size: -
J: TRBJ2-7
CDR3: CSVVTGRAYEQYF
DNA: TGCAGCGTTGTTACAGGCCGAGCCTACGAGCAGTACTTC

V: TRBV7-9
D: -
size: -
J: TRBJ2-7
CDR3: CASSLAGDSYEQYF
DNA: TGTGCCAGCAGCTTAGCAGGGGACTCCTACGAGCAGTACTTC